Listed below are T cell receptor beta chains from one sample, sequenced in a study of shared clonotypes between healthy human individuals. The assay was immunoSEQ multiplex PCR, and TCRdb's table has in-frame clones only and misses some. This sample has nearly 750,000 clones, with approximately 77% found just once. The specimen was memory CD4+ T cells sorted from blood. The receptor source for this set is a woman aged 25 to 39 in good health. CDR3s include the opening cysteine and the closing phenylalanine or tryptophan. The D gene is left open where the match is weak. Size tells how often a clone was seen (once, few, many) or the class of an expanded clone, and some rows leave it out.

d_gene: -; abundance: -; v_gene: TRBV7-9; j_gene: TRBJ2-1; CDR3nt: TGTGCCAGCAGCCCCCCAGTCCGGGAAGGGAATGAGCAGTTCTTC; CDR3aa: CASSPPVREGNEQFF
d_gene: TRBD1; abundance: -; v_gene: TRBV28; j_gene: TRBJ1-2; CDR3nt: TGTGCCAGCAGTCCAGGGACAGCTTGGGACTATGGCTACACCTTC; CDR3aa: CASSPGTAWDYGYTF
d_gene: TRBD1; abundance: -; v_gene: TRBV5-1; j_gene: TRBJ2-2; CDR3nt: TGCGCCAGCAGCCCCTATGACAGGGGGAACACCGGGGAGCTGTTTTTT; CDR3aa: CASSPYDRGNTGELFF
d_gene: -; abundance: -; v_gene: TRBV6-6; j_gene: TRBJ1-3; CDR3nt: TGTGCCAGCAGTTCGCAGGGAGAAAAAAACACCATATATTTT; CDR3aa: CASSSQGEKNTIYF
d_gene: -; abundance: many; v_gene: TRBV2; j_gene: TRBJ1-4; CDR3nt: TGTGCCAGCAGTGAATCCACAGGGAATGAAAAACTGTTTTTT; CDR3aa: CASSESTGNEKLFF
d_gene: -; abundance: few; v_gene: TRBV2; j_gene: TRBJ1-2; CDR3nt: TGTGCCAGAAAGGCGGCGGACTATGGCTACACCTTC; CDR3aa: CARKAADYGYTF
d_gene: TRBD2; abundance: few; v_gene: TRBV11-3; j_gene: TRBJ2-3; CDR3nt: TGTGCCAGCAGCTTAGGAACTAGCGGGGGAGCTAGCACAGATACGCAGTATTTT; CDR3aa: CASSLGTSGGASTDTQYF
d_gene: -; abundance: -; v_gene: TRBV9; j_gene: TRBJ1-2; CDR3nt: TGTGCCAGCGGAGGGGGATTTAACTATGGCTACACCTTC; CDR3aa: CASGGGFNYGYTF
d_gene: TRBD1; abundance: -; v_gene: TRBV2; j_gene: TRBJ1-1; CDR3nt: TGTGCCAGCAGCCGAGACAGGGGGACTTTCTTT; CDR3aa: CASSRDRGTFF
d_gene: -; abundance: -; v_gene: TRBV2; j_gene: TRBJ1-5; CDR3nt: TGTGCCAGCTCCAATGGGTTGGATCAGCCCCAGCATTTT; CDR3aa: CASSNGLDQPQHF
d_gene: -; abundance: -; v_gene: TRBV19; j_gene: TRBJ2-2; CDR3nt: TGTGCCAGTAGTATAGATCGGGCCGCCCTACGGCTTCGGGAGCTGTTTTTT; CDR3aa: CASSIDRAALRLRELFF
d_gene: -; abundance: -; v_gene: TRBV7-9; j_gene: TRBJ2-3; CDR3nt: TGTGCCAGCAGCTTACGGGGAAAAAATCAGGCAGATACGCAGTATTTT; CDR3aa: CASSLRGKNQADTQYF
d_gene: TRBD1; abundance: few; v_gene: TRBV7-6; j_gene: TRBJ2-2; CDR3nt: TGTGCCAGCAGCCCCGGGACAGGGTACACCGGGGAGCTGTTTTTT; CDR3aa: CASSPGTGYTGELFF
d_gene: -; abundance: once; v_gene: TRBV14; j_gene: TRBJ2-3; CDR3nt: TGTGCCAGCAGCCAAGATTTCTCTAGCGCGAGCACAGATACGCAGTATTTT; CDR3aa: CASSQDFSSASTDTQYF
d_gene: TRBD2; abundance: -; v_gene: TRBV28; j_gene: TRBJ2-7; CDR3nt: TGTGCCAGCAGTTTAGGGGGGGGAAGCTCCTACGAGCAGTACTTC; CDR3aa: CASSLGGGSSYEQYF
d_gene: -; abundance: once; v_gene: TRBV27; j_gene: TRBJ1-2; CDR3nt: TGTGCCAGCAGTTTCAGCGCTGCGGATGGCTACACCTTC; CDR3aa: CASSFSAADGYTF
d_gene: -; abundance: few; v_gene: TRBV5-1; j_gene: TRBJ1-1; CDR3nt: TGCGCCAGCAGCTGGGGGTTAGCGAACACTGAAGCTTTCTTT; CDR3aa: CASSWGLANTEAFF
d_gene: -; abundance: -; v_gene: TRBV13; j_gene: TRBJ2-7; CDR3nt: TGTGCCAGCAGCTTATGGGGGGTCGAGCAGTACTTC; CDR3aa: CASSLWGVEQYF
d_gene: -; abundance: -; v_gene: TRBV7-9; j_gene: TRBJ2-1; CDR3nt: TGTGCCAGCAGCCACCTACAAAATGAGCAGTTCTTC; CDR3aa: CASSHLQNEQFF
d_gene: TRBD1; abundance: few; v_gene: TRBV5-1; j_gene: TRBJ1-2; CDR3nt: TGCGCCAGCAGCCGAGGGACAGGGGGGTTAGGCTACACCTTC; CDR3aa: CASSRGTGGLGYTF
d_gene: -; abundance: -; v_gene: TRBV7-9; j_gene: TRBJ1-1; CDR3nt: TGTGCCAGCAGCTTAGTCAACACCCCAAACACTGAAGCTTTCTTT; CDR3aa: CASSLVNTPNTEAFF
d_gene: -; abundance: -; v_gene: TRBV6-6; j_gene: TRBJ1-3; CDR3nt: TGTGCCAGCAGATCGGGGCGGGATGGAAACACCATATATTTT; CDR3aa: CASRSGRDGNTIYF
d_gene: -; abundance: few; v_gene: TRBV9; j_gene: TRBJ2-1; CDR3nt: TGTGCCAGCAGCGCCGGCCTCTCCTACAATGAGCAGTTCTTC; CDR3aa: CASSAGLSYNEQFF
d_gene: TRBD1; abundance: -; v_gene: TRBV7-9; j_gene: TRBJ1-1; CDR3nt: TGTGCCAGCAGCTTATCGATACAGGGGTTGAACACTGAAGCTTTCTTT; CDR3aa: CASSLSIQGLNTEAFF
d_gene: TRBD2; abundance: many; v_gene: TRBV5-1; j_gene: TRBJ2-2; CDR3nt: TGCGCCAGCAGCTTGGTGGGACTAGCGGGAGACGAGACCGGGGAGCTGTTTTTT; CDR3aa: CASSLVGLAGDETGELFF
d_gene: TRBD2; abundance: -; v_gene: TRBV11-3; j_gene: TRBJ2-7; CDR3nt: TGTGCCAGCAGCCCTCCTGGGACTAGCGGTACGAGCTCCTACGAGCAGTACTTC; CDR3aa: CASSPPGTSGTSSYEQYF
d_gene: TRBD1; abundance: -; v_gene: TRBV6-5; j_gene: TRBJ2-1; CDR3nt: TGTGCCAGCAGATTTAACAGGGGGAGTGAGCAGTTCTTC; CDR3aa: CASRFNRGSEQFF
d_gene: -; abundance: -; v_gene: TRBV11-2; j_gene: TRBJ1-3; CDR3nt: TGTGCCAGCAGCAAAAATGGGGCGAGCTCTGGAAACACCATATATTTT; CDR3aa: CASSKNGASSGNTIYF
d_gene: -; abundance: few; v_gene: TRBV18; j_gene: TRBJ1-2; CDR3nt: TGTGCCAGCTCACCCTTCAACAGGATCGATAACTATGGCTACACCTTC; CDR3aa: CASSPFNRIDNYGYTF
d_gene: TRBD2; abundance: -; v_gene: TRBV11-2; j_gene: TRBJ2-1; CDR3nt: TGTGCCAGCAGCTCCCGCTCGGCTAGCGGGGAAAATGAGCAGTTCTTC; CDR3aa: CASSSRSASGENEQFF
d_gene: -; abundance: -; v_gene: TRBV29-1; j_gene: TRBJ1-1; CDR3nt: TGCAGCGTCGCCGCCACAGGGCGCACTGAAGCTTTCTTT; CDR3aa: CSVAATGRTEAFF
d_gene: TRBD1; abundance: many; v_gene: TRBV5-6; j_gene: TRBJ1-2; CDR3nt: TGTGCCAGCAGCGTCACCGGGACAGGGATTAACTATGGCTACACCTTC; CDR3aa: CASSVTGTGINYGYTF
d_gene: -; abundance: -; v_gene: TRBV6-1; j_gene: TRBJ1-2; CDR3nt: TGTGCCAGCAGGTCAGGGGAATTATCAACCTATGGCTACACCTTC; CDR3aa: CASRSGELSTYGYTF
d_gene: TRBD1; abundance: -; v_gene: TRBV5-4; j_gene: TRBJ1-2; CDR3nt: TGTGCCAGCCTCCCGGGCGGGACAGGGCTATTAGGGAACTATGGCTACACCTTC; CDR3aa: CASLPGGTGLLGNYGYTF
d_gene: -; abundance: -; v_gene: TRBV2; j_gene: TRBJ1-1; CDR3nt: TGTGCCAGCAGGGCGGAAGGGGGAAACACTGAAGCTTTCTTT; CDR3aa: CASRAEGGNTEAFF
d_gene: TRBD1; abundance: -; v_gene: TRBV19; j_gene: TRBJ1-5; CDR3nt: TGTGCCAGTAGACACCCGGGACAGGGGGGTCAGCCCCAGCATTTT; CDR3aa: CASRHPGQGGQPQHF
d_gene: -; abundance: -; v_gene: TRBV30; j_gene: TRBJ2-1; CDR3nt: TGTGCCTGGAGAGCATACAATGAGCAGTTCTTC; CDR3aa: CAWRAYNEQFF
d_gene: TRBD1; abundance: once; v_gene: TRBV11-2; j_gene: TRBJ2-7; CDR3nt: TGTGCCAGCAGGTACCCCGGGACAGCGCACTACGAGCAGTACTTC; CDR3aa: CASRYPGTAHYEQYF
d_gene: TRBD1; abundance: -; v_gene: TRBV6-1; j_gene: TRBJ1-4; CDR3nt: TGTGCCAGCAGTGAAGGGACAGGGCAGTATGAAAAACTGTTTTTT; CDR3aa: CASSEGTGQYEKLFF
d_gene: -; abundance: -; v_gene: TRBV30; j_gene: TRBJ1-1; CDR3nt: TGTGCCTCCAGAGGTCAGCTGAACACTGAAGCTTTCTTT; CDR3aa: CASRGQLNTEAFF
d_gene: TRBD1; abundance: -; v_gene: TRBV5-1; j_gene: TRBJ2-2; CDR3nt: TGCGCCAGCGGTACCGGGACAGAAGGCACCGGGGAGCTGTTTTTT; CDR3aa: CASGTGTEGTGELFF
d_gene: TRBD2; abundance: -; v_gene: TRBV5-6; j_gene: TRBJ2-3; CDR3nt: TGTGCCAGCAACACAGGGGCGGGAGGGCTAGATACGCAGTATTTT; CDR3aa: CASNTGAGGLDTQYF
d_gene: -; abundance: -; v_gene: TRBV19; j_gene: TRBJ1-5; CDR3nt: TGTGCCAGTAGTATAGACTCAGCATACCAGTATCAGCCCCAGCATTTT; CDR3aa: CASSIDSAYQYQPQHF
d_gene: -; abundance: -; v_gene: TRBV2; j_gene: TRBJ1-1; CDR3nt: TGTGCCAGCAGTTTGCCTCGTAGCGGAGCGAACACTGAAGCTTTCTTT; CDR3aa: CASSLPRSGANTEAFF
d_gene: -; abundance: few; v_gene: TRBV27; j_gene: TRBJ2-3; CDR3nt: TGTGCCAGCAGTTTAGGGGATTCGACAGATACGCAGTATTTT; CDR3aa: CASSLGDSTDTQYF
d_gene: -; abundance: -; v_gene: TRBV28; j_gene: TRBJ2-3; CDR3nt: TGTGCCAGCAGTATATTCCGGGTTGGCGGAGGCACAGATACGCAGTATTTT; CDR3aa: CASSIFRVGGGTDTQYF
d_gene: -; abundance: -; v_gene: TRBV14; j_gene: TRBJ1-2; CDR3nt: TGTGCCACTAAGCCGGGGGGATATGGCTACACCTTC; CDR3aa: CATKPGGYGYTF
d_gene: TRBD1; abundance: once; v_gene: TRBV27; j_gene: TRBJ2-7; CDR3nt: TGTGCCAGCAGTACCCTTCGACAGGGAGACGAGCAGTACTTC; CDR3aa: CASSTLRQGDEQYF
d_gene: -; abundance: -; v_gene: TRBV4-1; j_gene: TRBJ2-7; CDR3nt: TGCGCCAGCAGCCAAGATCCCCGGCACCCCGCGCAGTACTTC; CDR3aa: CASSQDPRHPAQYF
d_gene: -; abundance: -; v_gene: TRBV5-1; j_gene: TRBJ1-2; CDR3nt: TGCGCCAGCAGCTTGGCACCTTACTATGGCTACACCTTC; CDR3aa: CASSLAPYYGYTF
d_gene: TRBD1; abundance: -; v_gene: TRBV5-1; j_gene: TRBJ1-1; CDR3nt: TGCGCCAGCAGCTTGGGGACAGGGGGCACTGAAGCTTTCTTT; CDR3aa: CASSLGTGGTEAFF
d_gene: TRBD1; abundance: once; v_gene: TRBV5-1; j_gene: TRBJ2-3; CDR3nt: TGCGCCAGCAGCGCCAGAGGGACAGGTCTGAGCACAGATACGCAGTATTTT; CDR3aa: CASSARGTGLSTDTQYF
d_gene: -; abundance: once; v_gene: TRBV5-4; j_gene: TRBJ2-7; CDR3nt: TGTGCCAGCAGCTTGGACGGGGGCGCCTACGAGCAGTACTTC; CDR3aa: CASSLDGGAYEQYF
d_gene: -; abundance: -; v_gene: TRBV19; j_gene: TRBJ1-5; CDR3nt: TGTGCCACCAGACCCCCACAGGGCGAGAATCAGCCCCAGCATTTT; CDR3aa: CATRPPQGENQPQHF